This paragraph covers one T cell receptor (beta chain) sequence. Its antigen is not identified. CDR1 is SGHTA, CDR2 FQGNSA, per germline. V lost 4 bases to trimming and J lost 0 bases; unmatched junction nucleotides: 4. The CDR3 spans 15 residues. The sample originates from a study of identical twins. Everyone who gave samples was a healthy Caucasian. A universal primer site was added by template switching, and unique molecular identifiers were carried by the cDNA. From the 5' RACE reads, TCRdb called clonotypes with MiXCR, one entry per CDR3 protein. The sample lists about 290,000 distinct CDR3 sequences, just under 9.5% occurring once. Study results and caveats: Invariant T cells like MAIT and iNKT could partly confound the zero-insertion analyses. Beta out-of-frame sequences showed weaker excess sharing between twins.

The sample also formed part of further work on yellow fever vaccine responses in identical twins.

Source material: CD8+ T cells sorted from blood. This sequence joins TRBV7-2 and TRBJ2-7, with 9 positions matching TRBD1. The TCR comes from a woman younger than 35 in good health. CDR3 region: CASSWRTGVSYEQYF. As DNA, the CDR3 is TGTGCCAGCAGCTGGAGGACAGGGGTCTCCTACGAGCAGTACTTC.